Only a few counts were recorded for the clone carrying this T cell receptor (beta chain). CDR1 is MDHEN and CDR2 is SYDVKM in the germline V gene. The V gene lost 7 bases and the J gene lost 0 bases, with 13 bases spanning the gap. This CDR3 contains 15 residues. With 60 Vbeta and 13 Jbeta primers, the PCR was carried out. Produced via immunoSEQ multiplex PCR; TCRdb's table is partial and in-frame only. The sample holds about 160,000 clones, 75% to 85% seen once. This sample was included in a study of cytomegalovirus exposure and HLA in healthy donors. The gene calls are TRBV28 and TRBJ1-5, with TRBD1 as a possible D gene (6 bases). The sequencing sample was made of PBMCs. This receptor was identified in a human donor in good health. CDR3 sequence reads: CASISRTDSNQPQHF. CDR3 bases: TGTGCCAGCATATCGAGGACAGATAGCAATCAGCCCCAGCATTTT.